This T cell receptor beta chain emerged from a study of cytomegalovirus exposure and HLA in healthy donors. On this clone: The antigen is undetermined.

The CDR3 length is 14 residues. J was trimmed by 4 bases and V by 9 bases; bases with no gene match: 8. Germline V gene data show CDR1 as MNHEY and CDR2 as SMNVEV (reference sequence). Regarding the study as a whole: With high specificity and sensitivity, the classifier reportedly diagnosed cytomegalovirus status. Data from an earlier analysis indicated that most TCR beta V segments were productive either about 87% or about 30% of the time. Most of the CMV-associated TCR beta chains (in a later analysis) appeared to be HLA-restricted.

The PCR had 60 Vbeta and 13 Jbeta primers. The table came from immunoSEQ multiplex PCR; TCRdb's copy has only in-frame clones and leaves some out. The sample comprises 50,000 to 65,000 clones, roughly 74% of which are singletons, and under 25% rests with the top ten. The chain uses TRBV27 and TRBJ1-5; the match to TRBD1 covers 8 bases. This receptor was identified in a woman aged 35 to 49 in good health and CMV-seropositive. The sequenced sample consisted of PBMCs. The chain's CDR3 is CASRQGQGNQPQHF. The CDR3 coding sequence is TGTGCCAGTCGACAGGGGCAGGGGAATCAGCCCCAGCATTTT.